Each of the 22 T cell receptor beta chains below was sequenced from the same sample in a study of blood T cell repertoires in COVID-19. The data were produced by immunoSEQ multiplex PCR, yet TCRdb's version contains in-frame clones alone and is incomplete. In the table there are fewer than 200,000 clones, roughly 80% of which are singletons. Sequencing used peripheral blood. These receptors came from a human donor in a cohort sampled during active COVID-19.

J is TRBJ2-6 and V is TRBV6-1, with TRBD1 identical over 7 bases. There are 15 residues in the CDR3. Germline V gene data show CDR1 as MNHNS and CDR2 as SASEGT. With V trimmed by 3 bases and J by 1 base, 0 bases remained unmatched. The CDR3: CASSEGQSGANVLTF. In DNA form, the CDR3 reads TGTGCCAGCAGTGAGGGACAGTCTGGGGCCAACGTCCTGACTTTC.

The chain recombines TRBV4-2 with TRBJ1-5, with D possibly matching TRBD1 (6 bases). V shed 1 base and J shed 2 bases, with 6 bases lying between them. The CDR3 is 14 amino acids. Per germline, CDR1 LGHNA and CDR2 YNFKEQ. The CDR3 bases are TGTGCCAGCAGCCAAGGGACAGGCAATCAGCCCCAGCATTTT. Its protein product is CASSQGTGNQPQHF.

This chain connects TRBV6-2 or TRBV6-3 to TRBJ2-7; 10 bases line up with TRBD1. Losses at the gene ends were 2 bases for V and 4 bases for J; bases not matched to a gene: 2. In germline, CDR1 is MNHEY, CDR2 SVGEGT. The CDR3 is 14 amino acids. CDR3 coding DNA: TGTGCCAGCAGTTACGGACAGGGGGAGTACGAGCAGTACTTC. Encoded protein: CASSYGQGEYEQYF.

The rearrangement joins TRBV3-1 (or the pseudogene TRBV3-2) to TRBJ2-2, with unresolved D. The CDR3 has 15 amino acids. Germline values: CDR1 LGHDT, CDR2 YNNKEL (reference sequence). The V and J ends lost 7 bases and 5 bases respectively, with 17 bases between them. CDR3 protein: CASTPAEVYTGELFF. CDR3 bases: TGTGCCAGCACCCCGGCAGAGGTTTATACCGGGGAGCTGTTTTTT.

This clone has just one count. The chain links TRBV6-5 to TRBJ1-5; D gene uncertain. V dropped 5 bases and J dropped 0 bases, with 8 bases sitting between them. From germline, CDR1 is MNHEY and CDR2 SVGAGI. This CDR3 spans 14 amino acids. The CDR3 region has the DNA TGTGCCAGCAGTCAGAAGTATAGCAATCAGCCCCAGCATTTT. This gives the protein CASSQKYSNQPQHF.

CDR3 coding DNA: TGTGCCACCAGCAGAGGGCAGGGGGCTCGTGAGCAGTTCTTC. Translation gives CATSRGQGAREQFF. The chain is built from TRBV15 and TRBJ2-1; 8 nucleotides align to TRBD1. CDR3 length: 14 amino acids. Losses at the gene ends were 1 base for V and 9 bases for J; bases not matched to a gene: 5. The V gene's germline CDR1 is LNHNV and CDR2 YYDKDF (reference sequence).

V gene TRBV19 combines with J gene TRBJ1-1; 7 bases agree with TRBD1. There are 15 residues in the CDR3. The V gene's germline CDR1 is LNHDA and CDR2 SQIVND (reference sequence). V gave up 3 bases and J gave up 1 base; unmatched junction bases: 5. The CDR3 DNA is TGTGCCAGTAGTATTCCCGACAGGGCGAACACTGAAGCTTTCTTT. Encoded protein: CASSIPDRANTEAFF. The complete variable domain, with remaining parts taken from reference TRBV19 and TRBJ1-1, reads DGGITQSPKYLFRKEGQNVTLSCEQNLNHDAMYWYRQDPGQGLRLIYYSQIVNDFQKGDIAEGYSVSREKKESFPLTVTSAQKNPTAFYLCASSIPDRANTEAFFGQGTRLTVV.

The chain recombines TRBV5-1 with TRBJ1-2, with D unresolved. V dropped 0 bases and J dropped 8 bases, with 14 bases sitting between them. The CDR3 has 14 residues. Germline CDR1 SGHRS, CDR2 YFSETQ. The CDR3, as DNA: TGCGCCAGCAGCTTGGCCGGCACTATTGAAGGCTACACCTTC. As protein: CASSLAGTIEGYTF.

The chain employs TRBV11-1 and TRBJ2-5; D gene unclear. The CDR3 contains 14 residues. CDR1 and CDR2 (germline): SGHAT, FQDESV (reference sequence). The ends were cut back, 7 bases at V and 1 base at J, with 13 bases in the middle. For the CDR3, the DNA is TGTGCCAGCACTAGTTCGCAGACCCAAGAGACCCAGTACTTC. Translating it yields CASTSSQTQETQYF.

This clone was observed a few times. CDR3 nucleotides: TGTGCCAGCAGCATGGGACAGGGGCTGAGCTATGGCTACACCTTC. Protein product: CASSMGQGLSYGYTF. The rearrangement links TRBV5-5 to TRBJ1-2, with 10 bases that match TRBD1. This CDR3 region has 15 residues. Trimming cost V 4 bases and J 4 bases; bases outside gene matches: 7. CDR1 SGHKS and CDR2 YYEKEE come from the germline V gene (reference sequence).

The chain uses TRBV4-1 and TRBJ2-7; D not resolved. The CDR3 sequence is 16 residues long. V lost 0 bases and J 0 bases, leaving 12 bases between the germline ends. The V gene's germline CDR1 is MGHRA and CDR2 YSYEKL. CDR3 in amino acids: CASSQEWSVSSYEQYF. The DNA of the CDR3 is TGCGCCAGCAGCCAAGAATGGTCGGTAAGCTCCTACGAGCAGTACTTC.

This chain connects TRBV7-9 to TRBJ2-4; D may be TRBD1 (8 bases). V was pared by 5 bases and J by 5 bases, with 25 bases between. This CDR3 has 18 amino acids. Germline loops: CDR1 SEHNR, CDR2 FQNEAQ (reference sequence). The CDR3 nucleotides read TGTGCCAGCAGCACAGGGGGGGGCGGGCCCCAAGGACAAAACATTCAGTACTTC. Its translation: CASSTGGGGPQGQNIQYF.

The CDR3 DNA sequence: TGTGCCAGCAGCCAACTGCCCGGGACAGGGGCCGCAGATACGCAGTATTTT. Its translation: CASSQLPGTGAADTQYF. The V call is TRBV28, the J call TRBJ2-3, with 10 bases lining up with TRBD1. With 6 bases clipped from V and 4 bases from J, the junction kept 13 bases outside the gene matches. The CDR3 consists of 17 residues. From germline, CDR1 is MDHEN and CDR2 SYDVKM.

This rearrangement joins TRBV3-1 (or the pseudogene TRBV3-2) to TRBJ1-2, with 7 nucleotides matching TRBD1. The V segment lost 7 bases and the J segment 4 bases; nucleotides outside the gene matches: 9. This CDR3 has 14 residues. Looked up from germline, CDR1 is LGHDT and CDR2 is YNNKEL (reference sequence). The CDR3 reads CASTEGASGYGYTF. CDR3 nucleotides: TGTGCCAGCACCGAGGGGGCCTCTGGCTATGGCTACACCTTC.

The CDR3 reads CASSTASTGSSYEQYF. For the CDR3, the DNA is TGTGCCAGTAGTACCGCATCGACGGGAAGCTCCTACGAGCAGTACTTC. The rearrangement uses TRBV19 and TRBJ2-7; TRBD2 might be the D (5 bases). The V and J ends lost 4 bases and 0 bases respectively, with 16 bases between them. The CDR3 spans 16 residues. Germline values: CDR1 LNHDA, CDR2 SQIVND (reference sequence).

CDR3 protein: CASSPTGGGDGIQYF. CDR3 in DNA: TGCGCCAGCAGCCCCACAGGGGGAGGGGACGGCATTCAGTACTTC. The chain combines TRBV5-1 with TRBJ2-4, with a weak D call TRBD1 (8 bases). Looked up from germline, CDR1 is SGHRS and CDR2 is YFSETQ. V lost 4 bases to trimming and J lost 9 bases, with 20 bases between them. This CDR3 is built from 15 residues.

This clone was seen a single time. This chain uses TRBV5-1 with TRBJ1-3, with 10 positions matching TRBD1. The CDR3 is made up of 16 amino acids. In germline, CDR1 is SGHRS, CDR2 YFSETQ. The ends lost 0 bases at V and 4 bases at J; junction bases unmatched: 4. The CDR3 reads CASSLGDRGLGNTIYF. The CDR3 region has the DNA TGCGCCAGCAGCTTGGGAGACAGGGGGCTCGGAAACACCATATATTTT.

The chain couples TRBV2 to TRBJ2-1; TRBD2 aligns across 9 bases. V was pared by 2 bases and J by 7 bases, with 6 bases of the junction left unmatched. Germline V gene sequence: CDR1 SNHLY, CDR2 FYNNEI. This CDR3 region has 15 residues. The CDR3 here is CASSELAGGLNEQFF. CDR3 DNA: TGTGCCAGCAGTGAACTGGCGGGGGGGCTTAATGAGCAGTTCTTC. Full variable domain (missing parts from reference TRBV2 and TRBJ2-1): EPEVTQTPSHQVTQMGQEVILRCVPISNHLYFYWYRQILGQKVEFLVSFYNNEISEKSEIFDDQFSVERPDGSNFTLKIRSTKLEDSAMYFCASSELAGGLNEQFFGPGTRLTVL.

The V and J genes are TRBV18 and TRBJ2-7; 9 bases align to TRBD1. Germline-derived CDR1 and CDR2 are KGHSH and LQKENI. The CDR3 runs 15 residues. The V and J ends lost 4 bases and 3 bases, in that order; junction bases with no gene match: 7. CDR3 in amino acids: CASSLGTGLLYEQYF. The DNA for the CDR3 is TGTGCCAGCTCACTTGGGACAGGGTTACTCTACGAGCAGTACTTC.

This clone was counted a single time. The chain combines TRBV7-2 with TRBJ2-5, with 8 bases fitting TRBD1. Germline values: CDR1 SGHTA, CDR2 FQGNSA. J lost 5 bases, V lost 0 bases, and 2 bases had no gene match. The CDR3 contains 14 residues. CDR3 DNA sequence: TGTGCCAGCAGCTTAGCGGGACAGGAGGAGACCCAGTACTTC. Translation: CASSLAGQEETQYF. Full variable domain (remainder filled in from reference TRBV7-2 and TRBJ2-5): GAGVSQSPSNKVTEKGKDVELRCDPISGHTALYWYRQSLGQGLEFLIYFQGNSAPDKSGLPSDRFSAERTGGSVSTLTIQRTQQEDSAVYLCASSLAGQEETQYFGPGTRLLVL.

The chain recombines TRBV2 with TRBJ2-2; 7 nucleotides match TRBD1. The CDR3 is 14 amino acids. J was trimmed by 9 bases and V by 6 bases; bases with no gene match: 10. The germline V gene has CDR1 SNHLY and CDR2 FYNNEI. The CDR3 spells CASRSTGMVWELFF. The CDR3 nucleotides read TGTGCCAGCAGGTCGACAGGGATGGTCTGGGAGCTGTTTTTT. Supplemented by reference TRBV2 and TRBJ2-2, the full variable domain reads EPEVTQTPSHQVTQMGQEVILRCVPISNHLYFYWYRQILGQKVEFLVSFYNNEISEKSEIFDDQFSVERPDGSNFTLKIRSTKLEDSAMYFCASRSTGMVWELFFGEGSRLTVL.

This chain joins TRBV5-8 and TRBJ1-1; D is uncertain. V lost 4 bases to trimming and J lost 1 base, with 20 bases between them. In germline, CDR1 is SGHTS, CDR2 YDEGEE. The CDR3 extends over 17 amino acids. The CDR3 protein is CASSTILASWRNTEAFF. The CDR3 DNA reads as TGTGCCAGCAGCACTATTTTAGCTTCTTGGAGGAACACTGAAGCTTTCTTT.